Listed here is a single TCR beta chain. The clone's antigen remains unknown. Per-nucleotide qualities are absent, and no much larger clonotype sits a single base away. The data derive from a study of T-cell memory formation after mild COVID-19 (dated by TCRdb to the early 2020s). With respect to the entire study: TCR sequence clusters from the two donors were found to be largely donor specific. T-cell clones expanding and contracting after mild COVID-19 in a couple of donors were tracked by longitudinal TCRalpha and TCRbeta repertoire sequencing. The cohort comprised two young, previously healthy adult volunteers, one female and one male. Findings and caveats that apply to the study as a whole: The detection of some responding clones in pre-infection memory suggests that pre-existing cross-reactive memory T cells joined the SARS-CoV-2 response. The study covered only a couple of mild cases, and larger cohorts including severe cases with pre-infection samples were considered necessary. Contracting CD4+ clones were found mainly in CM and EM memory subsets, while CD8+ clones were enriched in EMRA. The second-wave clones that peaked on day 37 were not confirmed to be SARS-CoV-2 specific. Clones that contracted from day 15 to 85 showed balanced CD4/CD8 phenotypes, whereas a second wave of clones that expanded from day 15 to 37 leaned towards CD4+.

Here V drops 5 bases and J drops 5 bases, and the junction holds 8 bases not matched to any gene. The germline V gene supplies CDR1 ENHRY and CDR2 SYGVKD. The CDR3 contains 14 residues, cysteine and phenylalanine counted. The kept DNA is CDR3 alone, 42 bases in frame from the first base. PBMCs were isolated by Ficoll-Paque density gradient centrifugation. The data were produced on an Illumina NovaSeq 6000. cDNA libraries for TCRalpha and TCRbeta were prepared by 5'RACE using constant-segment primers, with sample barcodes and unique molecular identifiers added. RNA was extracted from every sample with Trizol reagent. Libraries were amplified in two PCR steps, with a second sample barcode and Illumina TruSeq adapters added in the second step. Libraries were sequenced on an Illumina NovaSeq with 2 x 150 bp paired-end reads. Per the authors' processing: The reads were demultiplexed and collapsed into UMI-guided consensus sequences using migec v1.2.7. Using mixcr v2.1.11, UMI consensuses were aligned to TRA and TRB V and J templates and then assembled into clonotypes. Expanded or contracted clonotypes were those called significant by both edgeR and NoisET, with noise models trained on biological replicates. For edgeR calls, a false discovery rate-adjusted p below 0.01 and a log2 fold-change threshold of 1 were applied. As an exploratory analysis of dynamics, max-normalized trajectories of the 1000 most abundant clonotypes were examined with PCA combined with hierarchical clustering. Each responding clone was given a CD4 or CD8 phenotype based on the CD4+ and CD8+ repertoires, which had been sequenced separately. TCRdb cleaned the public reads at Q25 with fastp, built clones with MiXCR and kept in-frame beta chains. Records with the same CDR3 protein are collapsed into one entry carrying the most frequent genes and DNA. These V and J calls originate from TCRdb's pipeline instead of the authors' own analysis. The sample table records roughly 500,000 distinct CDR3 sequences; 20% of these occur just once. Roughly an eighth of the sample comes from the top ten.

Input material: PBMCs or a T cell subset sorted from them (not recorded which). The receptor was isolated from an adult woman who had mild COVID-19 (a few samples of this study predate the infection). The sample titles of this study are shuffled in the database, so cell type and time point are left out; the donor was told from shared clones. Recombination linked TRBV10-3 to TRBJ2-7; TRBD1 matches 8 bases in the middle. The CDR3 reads CAISMTGVSDEQYF. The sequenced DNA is TGTGCCATCAGTATGACAGGGGTGTCCGACGAGCAGTACTTC.